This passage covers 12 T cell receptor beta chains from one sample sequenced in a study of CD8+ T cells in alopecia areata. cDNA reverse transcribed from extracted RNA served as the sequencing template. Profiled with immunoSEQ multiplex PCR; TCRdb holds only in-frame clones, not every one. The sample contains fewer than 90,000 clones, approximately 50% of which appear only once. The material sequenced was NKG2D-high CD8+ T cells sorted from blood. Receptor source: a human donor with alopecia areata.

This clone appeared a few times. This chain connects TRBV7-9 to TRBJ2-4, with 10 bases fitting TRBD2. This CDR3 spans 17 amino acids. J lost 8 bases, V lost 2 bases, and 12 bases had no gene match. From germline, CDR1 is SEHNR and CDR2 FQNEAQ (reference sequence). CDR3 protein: CASSLPKREGRTDIQYF. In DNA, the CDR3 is TGTGCCAGCAGCTTACCTAAGCGGGAGGGCCGGACAGACATTCAGTACTTC.

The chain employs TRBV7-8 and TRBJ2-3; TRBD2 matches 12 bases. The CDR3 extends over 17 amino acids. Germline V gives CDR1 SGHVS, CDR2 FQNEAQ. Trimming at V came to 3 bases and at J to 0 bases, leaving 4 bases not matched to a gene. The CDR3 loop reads CASSLLAGGASTDTQYF. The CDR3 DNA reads TGTGCCAGCAGCTTGCTAGCGGGGGGGGCTAGCACAGATACGCAGTATTTT.

CDR3 sequence: CASSLRTGSSYNEQFF. The DNA of the CDR3 is TGTGCCAGCAGCCTTCGGACTGGGAGCTCCTACAATGAGCAGTTCTTC. The rearrangement joins TRBV9 to TRBJ2-1; maybe TRBD2 (5 bases). The CDR3 loop spans 16 amino acids. From germline, CDR1 is SGDLS and CDR2 YYNGEE. V was trimmed by 4 bases and J by 0 bases, leaving 14 bases between them.

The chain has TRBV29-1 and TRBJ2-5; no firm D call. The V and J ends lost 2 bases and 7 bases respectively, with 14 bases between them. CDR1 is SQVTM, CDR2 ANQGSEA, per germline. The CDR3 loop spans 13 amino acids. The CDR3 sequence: CSVETQYSGTQYF. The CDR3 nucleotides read TGCAGCGTTGAAACTCAGTACTCAGGGACCCAGTACTTC.

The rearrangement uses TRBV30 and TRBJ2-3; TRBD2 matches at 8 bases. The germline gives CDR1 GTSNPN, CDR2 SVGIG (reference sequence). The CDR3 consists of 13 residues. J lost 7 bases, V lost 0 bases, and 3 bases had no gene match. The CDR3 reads CAWSVAGAYTQYF. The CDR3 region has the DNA TGTGCCTGGAGTGTAGCGGGAGCATATACGCAGTATTTT.

Here the CDR3 reads CASSTSRAGSGELFF. CDR3 bases: TGTGCCAGCAGCACCAGTCGGGCAGGGTCCGGGGAGCTGTTTTTT. The gene calls are TRBV11-2 and TRBJ2-2; D is perhaps TRBD1 (5 bases). The V gene lost 5 bases and the J gene lost 6 bases, with 16 bases spanning the gap. This CDR3 has 15 amino acids. Germline values: CDR1 SGHAT, CDR2 FQNNGV. The complete variable domain, with remaining parts taken from reference TRBV11-2 and TRBJ2-2, reads EAGVAQSPRYKIIEKRQSVAFWCNPISGHATLYWYQQILGQGPKLLIQFQNNGVVDDSQLPKDRFSAERLKGVDSTLKIQPAKLEDSAVYLCASSTSRAGSGELFFGEGSRLTVL.

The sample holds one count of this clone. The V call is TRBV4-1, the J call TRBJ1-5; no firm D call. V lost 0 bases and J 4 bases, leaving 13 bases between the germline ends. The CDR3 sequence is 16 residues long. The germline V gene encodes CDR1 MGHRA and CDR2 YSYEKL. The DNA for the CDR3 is TGCGCCAGCAGCCAAGAAGTAGGGCAGCTTAATCAGCCCCAGCATTTT. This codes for CASSQEVGQLNQPQHF.

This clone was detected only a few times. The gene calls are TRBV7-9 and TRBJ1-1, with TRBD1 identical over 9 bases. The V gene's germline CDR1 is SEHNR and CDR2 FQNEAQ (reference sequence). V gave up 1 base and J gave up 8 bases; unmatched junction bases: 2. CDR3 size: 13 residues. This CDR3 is CASSLGTGVEAFF. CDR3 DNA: TGTGCCAGCAGCTTAGGGACAGGGGTCGAAGCTTTCTTT.

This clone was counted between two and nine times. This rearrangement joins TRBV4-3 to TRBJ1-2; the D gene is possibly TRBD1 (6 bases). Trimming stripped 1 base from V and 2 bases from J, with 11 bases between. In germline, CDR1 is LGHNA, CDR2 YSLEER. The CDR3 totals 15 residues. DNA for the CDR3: TGCGCCAGCAGCCAAGCGGACAGAGGGAACTATGGCTACACCTTC. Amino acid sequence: CASSQADRGNYGYTF.

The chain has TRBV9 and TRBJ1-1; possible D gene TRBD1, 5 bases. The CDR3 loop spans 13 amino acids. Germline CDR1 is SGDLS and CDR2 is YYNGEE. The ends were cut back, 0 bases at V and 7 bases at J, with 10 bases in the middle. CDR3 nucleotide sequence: TGTGCCAGCAGCGTAGGCAGGGCGGATGAAGCTTTCTTT. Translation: CASSVGRADEAFF.

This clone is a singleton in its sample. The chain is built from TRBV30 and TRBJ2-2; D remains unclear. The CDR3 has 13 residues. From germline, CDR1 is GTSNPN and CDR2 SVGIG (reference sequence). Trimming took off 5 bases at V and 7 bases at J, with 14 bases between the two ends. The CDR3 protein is CAWDGPHGGELFF. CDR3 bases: TGTGCCTGGGACGGGCCCCATGGCGGGGAGCTGTTTTTT.

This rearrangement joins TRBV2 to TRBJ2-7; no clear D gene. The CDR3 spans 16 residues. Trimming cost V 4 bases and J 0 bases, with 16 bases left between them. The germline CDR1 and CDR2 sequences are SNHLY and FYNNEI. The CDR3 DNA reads TGTGCCAGCAGTGTGACCCGGGCAGAGAGCTCCTACGAGCAGTACTTC. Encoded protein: CASSVTRAESSYEQYF.